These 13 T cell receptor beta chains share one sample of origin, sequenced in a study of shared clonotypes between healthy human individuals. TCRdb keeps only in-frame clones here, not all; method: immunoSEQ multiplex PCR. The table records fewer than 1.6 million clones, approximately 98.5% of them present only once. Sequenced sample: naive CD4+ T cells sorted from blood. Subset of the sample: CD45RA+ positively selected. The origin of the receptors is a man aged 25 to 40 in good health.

CDR3 nucleotide sequence: TGTGCCAGCAGCCCGATCGTTCAGGGGGTAGTCCCCCTTCCCCAGTATTTT. Residues: CASSPIVQGVVPLPQYF. The genes are TRBV4-2 and TRBJ2-3; 7 nucleotides line up with TRBD1. CDR3 size: 17 residues. CDR1 and CDR2 (germline): LGHNA, YNFKEQ. V lost 4 bases to trimming and J lost 12 bases; unmatched junction nucleotides: 22.

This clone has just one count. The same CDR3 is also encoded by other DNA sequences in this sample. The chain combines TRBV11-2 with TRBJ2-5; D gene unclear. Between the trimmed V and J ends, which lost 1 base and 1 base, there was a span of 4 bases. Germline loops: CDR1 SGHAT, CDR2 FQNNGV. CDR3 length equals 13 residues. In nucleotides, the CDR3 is TGTGCCAGCAGCTTAGGACCCCAAGAGACCCAGTACTTC. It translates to CASSLGPQETQYF. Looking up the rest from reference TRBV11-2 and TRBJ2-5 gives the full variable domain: EAGVAQSPRYKIIEKRQSVAFWCNPISGHATLYWYQQILGQGPKLLIQFQNNGVVDDSQLPKDRFSAERLKGVDSTLKIQPAKLEDSAVYLCASSLGPQETQYFGPGTRLLVL.

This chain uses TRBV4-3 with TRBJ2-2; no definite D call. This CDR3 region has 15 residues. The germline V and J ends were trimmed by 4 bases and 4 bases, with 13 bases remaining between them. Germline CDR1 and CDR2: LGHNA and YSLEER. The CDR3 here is CASSLRGVGTGELFF. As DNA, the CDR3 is TGCGCCAGCAGCCTTCGCGGAGTAGGCACCGGGGAGCTGTTTTTT.

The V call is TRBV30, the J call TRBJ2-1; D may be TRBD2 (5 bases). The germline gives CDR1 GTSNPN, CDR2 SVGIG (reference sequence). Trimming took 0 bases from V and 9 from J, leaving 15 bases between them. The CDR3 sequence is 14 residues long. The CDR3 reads CAWSVLPLAGEQFF. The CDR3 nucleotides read TGTGCCTGGAGTGTATTACCCCTAGCCGGTGAGCAGTTCTTC.

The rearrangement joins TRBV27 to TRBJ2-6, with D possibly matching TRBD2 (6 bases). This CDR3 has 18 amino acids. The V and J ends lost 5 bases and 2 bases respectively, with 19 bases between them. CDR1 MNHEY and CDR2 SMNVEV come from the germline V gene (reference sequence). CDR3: CASSPLSGGHAGANVLTF. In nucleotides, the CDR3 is TGTGCCAGCAGTCCCCTTTCTGGAGGGCATGCTGGGGCCAACGTCCTGACTTTC.

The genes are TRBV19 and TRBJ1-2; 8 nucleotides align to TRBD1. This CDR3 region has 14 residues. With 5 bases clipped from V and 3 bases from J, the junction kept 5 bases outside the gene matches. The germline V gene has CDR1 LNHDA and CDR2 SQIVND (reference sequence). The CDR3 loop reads CASSPNRGYYGYTF. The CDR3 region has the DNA TGTGCCAGTAGTCCAAACAGGGGGTACTATGGCTACACCTTC.

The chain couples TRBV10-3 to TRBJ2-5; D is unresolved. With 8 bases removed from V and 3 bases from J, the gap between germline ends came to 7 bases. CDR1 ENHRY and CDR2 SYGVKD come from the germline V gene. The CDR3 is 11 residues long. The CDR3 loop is CAIAAKETQYF. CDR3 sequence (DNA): TGTGCCATCGCGGCCAAAGAGACCCAGTACTTC.

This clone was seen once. The CDR3 loop is CASGDVSGRGRNEQFF. The CDR3 DNA sequence: TGTGCTAGTGGCGACGTTAGCGGGAGAGGGCGGAATGAGCAGTTCTTC. The chain is built from TRBV12-5 and TRBJ2-1; TRBD2 aligns across 9 bases. V shed 6 bases and J 7 bases; nucleotides not matched to a gene: 13. The CDR3 is 16 residues long. Germline CDR1 LGHNT, CDR2 FRNRAP. Full variable domain (outside the CDR3, taken from reference TRBV12-5 and TRBJ2-1): DARVTQTPRHKVTEMGQEVTMRCQPILGHNTVFWYRQTMMQGLELLAYFRNRAPLDDSGMPKDRFSAEMPDATLATLKIQPSEPRDSAVYFCASGDVSGRGRNEQFFGPGTRLTVL.

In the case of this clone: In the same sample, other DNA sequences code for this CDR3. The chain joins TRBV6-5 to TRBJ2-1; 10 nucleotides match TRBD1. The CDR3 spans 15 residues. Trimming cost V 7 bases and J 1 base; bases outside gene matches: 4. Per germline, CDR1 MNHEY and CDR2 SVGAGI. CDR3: CASKRTGGSYNEQFF. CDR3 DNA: TGTGCCAGCAAACGGACAGGGGGTTCCTACAATGAGCAGTTCTTC.

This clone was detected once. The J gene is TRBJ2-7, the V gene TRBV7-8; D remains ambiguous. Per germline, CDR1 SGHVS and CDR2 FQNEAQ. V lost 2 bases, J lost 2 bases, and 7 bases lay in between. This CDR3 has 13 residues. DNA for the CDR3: TGTGCCAGCAGCTTACGGACCCCCTACGAGCAGTACTTC. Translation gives CASSLRTPYEQYF.

The CDR3 DNA sequence: TGTGCCAGCAGCATCCGGGACTTATCTGAAGCTTTCTTT. It yields the protein CASSIRDLSEAFF. The chain combines TRBV7-2 with TRBJ1-1, with D perhaps matching TRBD1 (5 bases). The CDR3 runs 13 residues. With 5 bases removed from V and 6 bases from J, the gap between germline ends came to 13 bases. Germline V lookup: CDR1 SGHTA, CDR2 FQGNSA.

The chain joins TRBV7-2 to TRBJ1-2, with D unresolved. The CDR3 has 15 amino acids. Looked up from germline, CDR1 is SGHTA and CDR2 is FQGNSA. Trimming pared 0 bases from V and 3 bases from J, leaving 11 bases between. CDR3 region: CASSLAPRQDYGYTF. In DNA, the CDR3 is TGTGCCAGCAGCTTAGCCCCTCGGCAGGACTATGGCTACACCTTC.

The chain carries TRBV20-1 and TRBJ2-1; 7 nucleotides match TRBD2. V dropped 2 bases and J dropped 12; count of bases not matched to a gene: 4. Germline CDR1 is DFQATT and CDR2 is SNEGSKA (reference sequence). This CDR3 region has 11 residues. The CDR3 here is CSARSGMGQFF. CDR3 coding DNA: TGCAGTGCTAGAAGCGGGATGGGGCAGTTCTTC.